Each of the 32 T cell receptor beta chains below was sequenced from the same sample in a study of blood T cell repertoires in COVID-19 (TCRdb year 2020). The protocol used for the library was the immunoSEQ multiplex PCR assay. As stored in TCRdb, this immuneACCESS dataset retains in-frame rearrangements with V and J assigned. A fraction of the clones does not appear; measured against another copy, unresolved V genes explain less than half of the discrepancy, and the remainder lacks a known reason. Counted in this sample were tens of thousands of clones; approximately 89% of them appeared once. The ten largest account for roughly 2.3% of the sample. The sample taken for sequencing was peripheral blood. The receptor set was obtained from a man in his forties or fifties with acute or convalescent COVID-19.

The chain has TRBV5-6 and TRBJ2-7; 13 bases align to TRBD2. V lost 2 bases, J lost 6 bases, and 11 bases stayed unmatched. Germline V lookup: CDR1 SGHDT, CDR2 YYEEEE. The CDR3 runs 17 residues. The CDR3 sequence is CASSLKGLAGFGGEQYF. The CDR3, as DNA: TGTGCCAGCAGCTTAAAGGGACTAGCGGGGTTTGGGGGCGAGCAGTACTTC.

The chain has TRBV4-1 and TRBJ1-2; D not resolved. Germline V CDR1 and CDR2: MGHRA, YSYEKL. The CDR3 totals 15 residues. Trimming stripped 0 bases from V and 4 bases from J, with 12 bases between. The CDR3 bases are TGCGCCAGCAGCCAAGACTGGGCGGCGGGCTATGGCTACACCTTC. Its translation is CASSQDWAAGYGYTF.

This clone was observed once. The chain links TRBV30 to TRBJ2-2, with 7 bases identical to TRBD1. Germline assignment: CDR1 GTSNPN and CDR2 SVGIG (reference sequence). V lost 8 bases, J lost 4 bases, and 10 bases stayed unmatched. This CDR3 comprises 14 residues. CDR3 sequence: CARRNSGGTGELFF. The CDR3, as DNA: TGTGCCCGGCGAAATTCAGGGGGCACCGGGGAGCTGTTTTTT. Based on the CDR3 plus reference TRBV30 and TRBJ2-2, the full variable domain is SQTIHQWPATLVQPVGSPLSLECTVEGTSNPNLYWYRQAAGRGLQLLFYSVGIGQISSEVPQNLSASRPQDRQFILSSKKLLLSDSGFYLCARRNSGGTGELFFGEGSRLTVL.

The chain joins TRBV6-5 to TRBJ2-3; possible D gene TRBD2, 5 bases. The germline V and J ends were trimmed by 7 bases and 3 bases, with 14 bases remaining between them. This CDR3 has 14 amino acids. Germline lookup yields CDR1 MNHEY and CDR2 SVGAGI. DNA of the CDR3: TGTGCCAGCACACCGCTGGAGCGGACAGATACGCAGTATTTT. The encoded protein is CASTPLERTDTQYF.

The chain carries TRBV6-5 and TRBJ1-1; no clear D gene. Germline-derived CDR1 and CDR2 are MNHEY and SVGAGI. Trimming pared 7 bases from V and 10 bases from J, leaving 13 bases between. The CDR3 contains 11 residues. The CDR3 protein is CASTYQRGAFF. CDR3 sequence (DNA): TGTGCCAGCACCTACCAGCGAGGAGCTTTCTTT.

V and J are TRBV4-1 and TRBJ1-1, with TRBD1 identical over 12 bases. The length of the CDR3 is 17 residues. V gave up 0 bases and J gave up 5 bases; unmatched junction bases: 7. Germline CDR1 MGHRA, CDR2 YSYEKL. In DNA form, the CDR3 reads TGCGCCAGCAGCCAAGATCGGGACAGGGGGCGTCGGACTGAAGCTTTCTTT. This gives the protein CASSQDRDRGRRTEAFF.

The chain couples TRBV3-1 (or the pseudogene TRBV3-2) to TRBJ1-1; TRBD1 matches at 7 bases. Germline-derived CDR1 and CDR2 are LGHDT and YNNKEL (reference sequence). Trimming took 4 bases from V and 6 from J; bases not matched to a gene: 8. This CDR3 contains 14 residues. This CDR3 is CASSRKQGPAEAFF. The CDR3 coding sequence is TGTGCCAGCAGCCGCAAACAGGGGCCGGCTGAAGCTTTCTTT.

Here the CDR3 reads CAWTTGIRYTEAFF. DNA for the CDR3: TGTGCCTGGACTACAGGGATTAGGTACACTGAAGCTTTCTTT. This chain uses TRBV30 with TRBJ1-1, with TRBD1 as a possible D gene (6 bases). CDR1 and CDR2 from the germline V gene are GTSNPN and SVGIG (reference sequence). Trimming took 4 bases from V and 3 from J, leaving 15 bases between them. This CDR3 spans 14 amino acids.

This chain joins TRBV12-3 or TRBV12-4 and TRBJ2-1; perhaps TRBD2 as D (5 bases). This CDR3 has 13 residues. The V and J ends lost 7 bases and 8 bases respectively, with 15 bases between them. In nucleotides, the CDR3 is TGTGCCAGCACCTATACTAGTATTCATGAGCAGTTCTTC. Amino acid sequence: CASTYTSIHEQFF.

The V and J genes are TRBV30 and TRBJ1-2; D might be TRBD1 (6 bases). In germline, CDR1 is GTSNPN, CDR2 SVGIG (reference sequence). The CDR3 runs to 12 residues. Trimming left V 0 bases short and J 7 bases short, with 9 bases between. The CDR3 region has the DNA TGTGCCTGGAGTGTAGGGGGTCCTGGCTACACCTTC. It codes for CAWSVGGPGYTF.

The CDR3 DNA reads TGTGCCAGTAGTATCGACAGTCAAGAGACCCAGTACTTC. This encodes CASSIDSQETQYF. This chain connects TRBV19 to TRBJ2-5, with D perhaps TRBD1 (5 bases). Trimming cost V 3 bases and J 2 bases, with 7 bases left between them. The CDR3 is made up of 13 amino acids. Germline lookup yields CDR1 LNHDA and CDR2 SQIVND (reference sequence).

CDR3 amino acids: CATSKARASNQPQHF. The CDR3 nucleotides are TGTGCCACCAGCAAGGCCAGGGCAAGCAATCAGCCCCAGCATTTT. The chain is built from TRBV15 and TRBJ1-5; tentative D call: TRBD1 (5 bases). CDR1 is LNHNV and CDR2 is YYDKDF in the germline V gene (reference sequence). The V end lost 4 bases, the J end lost 1 base, and 11 bases lay between the germline ends. CDR3 length: 15 amino acids.

The chain combines TRBV19 with TRBJ1-4; D is unresolved. Germline loops: CDR1 LNHDA, CDR2 SQIVND (reference sequence). Trimming left V 2 bases short and J 5 bases short, with 6 bases between. The CDR3 consists of 13 residues. CDR3 nucleotide sequence: TGTGCCAGTAGTATAAACAGAAATGAAAAACTGTTTTTT. Residues: CASSINRNEKLFF.

This clone showed up just once. V and J are TRBV19 and TRBJ2-5; 10 bases map to TRBD1. Germline-derived CDR1 and CDR2 are LNHDA and SQIVND (reference sequence). Trimming took 4 bases from V and 4 from J; bases not matched to a gene: 6. This CDR3 contains 15 residues. The DNA of the CDR3 is TGTGCCAGTAGTAGCGGACAGGGGGTAGGAGAGACCCAGTACTTC. This sequence encodes CASSSGQGVGETQYF.

This chain joins TRBV11-2 and TRBJ1-1; D remains ambiguous. The CDR3 contains 13 residues. The V gene's germline CDR1 is SGHAT and CDR2 FQNNGV. Trimming shortened V by 2 bases and J by 0 bases, and 4 bases separated the two germline ends. DNA of the CDR3: TGTGCCAGCAGCTTATACATGAACACTGAAGCTTTCTTT. It encodes CASSLYMNTEAFF.

This sequence joins TRBV4-3 and TRBJ1-5; D unresolved. The V gene lost 0 bases and the J gene lost 0 bases, with 15 bases spanning the gap. Germline CDR1 and CDR2: LGHNA and YSLEER. The CDR3 runs to 18 residues. Here the CDR3 DNA reads TGCGCCAGCAGCCAAGATCGAACCATCGACTATAGCAATCAGCCCCAGCATTTT. It encodes CASSQDRTIDYSNQPQHF.

The CDR3 loop reads CATSRDSGGGQYF. The CDR3, as DNA: TGTGCCACCAGCAGAGATAGCGGGGGTGGGCAGTACTTC. The chain uses TRBV15 and TRBJ2-7, with 9 bases aligning to TRBD2. In germline, CDR1 is LNHNV, CDR2 YYDKDF (reference sequence). After removal of 0 bases from V and 9 bases from J, the junction contained 3 bases not matched to a gene. The CDR3 runs 13 residues.

V is TRBV28 and J is TRBJ2-7, with 10 nucleotides matching TRBD1. The CDR3 is 15 residues long. Trimming cost V 5 bases and J 1 base; bases outside gene matches: 5. In germline, CDR1 is MDHEN, CDR2 SYDVKM. The chain's CDR3 is CASSPPGQGSYEQYF. Here the CDR3 DNA reads TGTGCCAGCAGTCCTCCGGGACAGGGGTCCTACGAGCAGTACTTC. The entire variable domain, with the rest obtained from reference TRBV28 and TRBJ2-7, is as follows: DVKVTQSSRYLVKRTGEKVFLECVQDMDHENMFWYRQDPGLGLRLIYFSYDVKMKEKGDIPEGYSVSREKKERFSLILESASTNQTSMYLCASSPPGQGSYEQYFGPGTRLTVT.

The rearrangement joins TRBV5-1 to TRBJ1-4, with TRBD1 matching over 7 bases. The V segment lost 3 bases and the J segment 5 bases; nucleotides outside the gene matches: 7. CDR1 SGHRS and CDR2 YFSETQ come from the germline V gene. The CDR3 has 15 amino acids. The CDR3 DNA reads as TGCGCCAGCAGCTATGGGACAGATGGCAATGAAAAACTGTTTTTT. This gives the protein CASSYGTDGNEKLFF. Combining the CDR3 with reference TRBV5-1 and TRBJ1-4 gives the whole variable domain KAGVTQTPRYLIKTRGQQVTLSCSPISGHRSVSWYQQTPGQGLQFLFEYFSETQRNKGNFPGRFSGRQFSNSRSEMNVSTLELGDSALYLCASSYGTDGNEKLFFGSGTQLSVL.

The genes are TRBV28 and TRBJ1-1, with 8 bases matching TRBD1. Unmatched junction bases numbered 9, after V lost 5 bases and J lost 7 bases. Germline V gene lookup returns CDR1 MDHEN and CDR2 SYDVKM. The CDR3 covers 14 residues. The CDR3 is CASSLTGVGVEAFF. For the CDR3, the DNA is TGTGCCAGCAGTCTGACAGGGGTAGGGGTTGAAGCTTTCTTT. Variable domain in full (rest from reference TRBV28 and TRBJ1-1): DVKVTQSSRYLVKRTGEKVFLECVQDMDHENMFWYRQDPGLGLRLIYFSYDVKMKEKGDIPEGYSVSREKKERFSLILESASTNQTSMYLCASSLTGVGVEAFFGQGTRLTVV.

The chain uses TRBV11-3 and TRBJ2-1; D gene ambiguous. The germline CDR1 and CDR2 sequences are SGHNT and YENEEA. The CDR3 covers 14 residues. V lost 1 base to trimming and J lost 6 bases, with 10 bases between them. In nucleotides, the CDR3 is TGTGCCAGCAGCTTAGGATATAAGCCCAATGAGCAGTTCTTC. As protein: CASSLGYKPNEQFF.

The chain links TRBV7-9 to TRBJ2-1, with a tentative D call TRBD1 (6 bases). The ends were cut back, 1 base at V and 5 bases at J, with 18 bases in the middle. Germline-derived CDR1 and CDR2 are SEHNR and FQNEAQ (reference sequence). The CDR3 has 17 residues. The CDR3 sequence is CASSLDLSLGGDNEQFF. The CDR3 coding sequence is TGTGCCAGCAGCTTAGATTTAAGTTTAGGGGGAGACAATGAGCAGTTCTTC.

For this clone: Its ends do not fully match the called genes, so a read error is possible. This chain links TRBV2 with TRBJ1-2; D may be TRBD1 (6 bases). The germline V gene has CDR1 SNHLY and CDR2 FYNNEI. The CDR3 spans 11 residues. CDR3 nucleotides: TGTGCCAGCGGGCAGGGACAATTTCTGGTTTTC. It is translated as CASGQGQFLVF.

J is TRBJ2-1 and V is TRBV25-1, with D unclear. CDR3 length: 14 residues. Germline CDR1 is MGHDK and CDR2 is SYGVNS. Trimming took 8 bases from V and 0 from J, leaving 11 bases between them. CDR3 sequence (DNA): TGTGCCAGCGAAAGTGAGGTCTCCTACAATGAGCAGTTCTTC. Amino acids: CASESEVSYNEQFF.

V usage is TRBV4-2 and J usage is TRBJ2-1; 9 positions match TRBD2. The CDR3 contains 16 residues. V lost 0 bases and J lost 7; bases outside the gene matches: 7. In germline, CDR1 is LGHNA, CDR2 YNFKEQ. The CDR3 region is CASSQEGSGRINEQFF. CDR3 sequence (DNA): TGTGCCAGCAGCCAAGAGGGTAGCGGGAGAATAAATGAGCAGTTCTTC.

The chain combines TRBV28 with TRBJ1-1, with 7 bases aligning to TRBD1. This CDR3 contains 15 residues. The trim removed 5 bases at V and 3 bases at J, leaving 9 bases unmatched. In germline, CDR1 is MDHEN, CDR2 SYDVKM. CDR3 sequence (DNA): TGTGCCAGCAGTCCAAAGCTAGGGGGCTACACTGAAGCTTTCTTT. It is translated as CASSPKLGGYTEAFF.

This clone was detected only once. V gene TRBV5-1 combines with J gene TRBJ1-4; D gene unclear. V was shortened by 0 bases and J by 6 bases, with 9 bases between the two germline ends. This CDR3 comprises 14 residues. The V gene's germline CDR1 is SGHRS and CDR2 YFSETQ. CDR3 nucleotides: TGCGCCAGCAGCTTGGTACCCCGGGATGAAAAACTGTTTTTT. It encodes CASSLVPRDEKLFF.

The V call is TRBV7-9, the J call TRBJ2-3, with TRBD2 identical over 15 bases. Trimming cost V 5 bases and J 3 bases; bases outside gene matches: 6. The CDR3 loop spans 17 amino acids. CDR1 and CDR2 from the germline V gene are SEHNR and FQNEAQ (reference sequence). The DNA for the CDR3 is TGTGCCAGCAGCCGAGGGACTAGCGGGGGGACAACAGATACGCAGTATTTT. Translation gives CASSRGTSGGTTDTQYF.

This clone occurred once. This sequence joins TRBV3-1 (or the pseudogene TRBV3-2) and TRBJ2-3; 8 nucleotides match TRBD2. CDR3 length: 15 amino acids. CDR1 and CDR2 (germline): LGHDT, YNNKEL (reference sequence). Trimming took 2 bases from V and 8 from J; bases not matched to a gene: 9. The CDR3 DNA reads TGTGCCAGCAGCCAATCCGGGGGGGCCTCTGGTACGCAGTATTTT. Translated, it gives CASSQSGGASGTQYF.

The genes are TRBV14 and TRBJ1-4, with D maybe TRBD1 (6 bases). Germline V gene data show CDR1 as SGHDN and CDR2 as FVKESK. V was cut by 5 bases and J by 6 bases, with 10 bases left in between. The CDR3 is made up of 13 amino acids. The CDR3 region has the DNA TGTGCCAGCAGCACATACAGGGATGAAAAACTGTTTTTT. Translation: CASSTYRDEKLFF.

The V gene is TRBV13, the J gene TRBJ2-7, with 7 bases that match TRBD2. The CDR3 has 18 amino acids. The trim removed 4 bases at V and 0 bases at J, leaving 15 bases unmatched. CDR1 and CDR2 from the germline V gene are PRHDT and FYEKMQ (reference sequence). CDR3 in amino acids: CASSSFGPSGGNSYEQYF. CDR3 bases: TGTGCCAGCAGCTCCTTTGGGCCTAGCGGTGGCAACTCCTACGAGCAGTACTTC.

The CDR3, as DNA: TGCAGCTCGGACCGGGGAGGGGAGACCCAGTACTTC. Protein sequence: CSSDRGGETQYF. This rearrangement joins TRBV29-1 to TRBJ2-5, with 7 bases matching TRBD2. Unmatched junction bases numbered 8, after V lost 8 bases and J lost 5 bases. The length of the CDR3 is 12 residues. CDR1 SQVTM and CDR2 ANQGSEA come from the germline V gene.